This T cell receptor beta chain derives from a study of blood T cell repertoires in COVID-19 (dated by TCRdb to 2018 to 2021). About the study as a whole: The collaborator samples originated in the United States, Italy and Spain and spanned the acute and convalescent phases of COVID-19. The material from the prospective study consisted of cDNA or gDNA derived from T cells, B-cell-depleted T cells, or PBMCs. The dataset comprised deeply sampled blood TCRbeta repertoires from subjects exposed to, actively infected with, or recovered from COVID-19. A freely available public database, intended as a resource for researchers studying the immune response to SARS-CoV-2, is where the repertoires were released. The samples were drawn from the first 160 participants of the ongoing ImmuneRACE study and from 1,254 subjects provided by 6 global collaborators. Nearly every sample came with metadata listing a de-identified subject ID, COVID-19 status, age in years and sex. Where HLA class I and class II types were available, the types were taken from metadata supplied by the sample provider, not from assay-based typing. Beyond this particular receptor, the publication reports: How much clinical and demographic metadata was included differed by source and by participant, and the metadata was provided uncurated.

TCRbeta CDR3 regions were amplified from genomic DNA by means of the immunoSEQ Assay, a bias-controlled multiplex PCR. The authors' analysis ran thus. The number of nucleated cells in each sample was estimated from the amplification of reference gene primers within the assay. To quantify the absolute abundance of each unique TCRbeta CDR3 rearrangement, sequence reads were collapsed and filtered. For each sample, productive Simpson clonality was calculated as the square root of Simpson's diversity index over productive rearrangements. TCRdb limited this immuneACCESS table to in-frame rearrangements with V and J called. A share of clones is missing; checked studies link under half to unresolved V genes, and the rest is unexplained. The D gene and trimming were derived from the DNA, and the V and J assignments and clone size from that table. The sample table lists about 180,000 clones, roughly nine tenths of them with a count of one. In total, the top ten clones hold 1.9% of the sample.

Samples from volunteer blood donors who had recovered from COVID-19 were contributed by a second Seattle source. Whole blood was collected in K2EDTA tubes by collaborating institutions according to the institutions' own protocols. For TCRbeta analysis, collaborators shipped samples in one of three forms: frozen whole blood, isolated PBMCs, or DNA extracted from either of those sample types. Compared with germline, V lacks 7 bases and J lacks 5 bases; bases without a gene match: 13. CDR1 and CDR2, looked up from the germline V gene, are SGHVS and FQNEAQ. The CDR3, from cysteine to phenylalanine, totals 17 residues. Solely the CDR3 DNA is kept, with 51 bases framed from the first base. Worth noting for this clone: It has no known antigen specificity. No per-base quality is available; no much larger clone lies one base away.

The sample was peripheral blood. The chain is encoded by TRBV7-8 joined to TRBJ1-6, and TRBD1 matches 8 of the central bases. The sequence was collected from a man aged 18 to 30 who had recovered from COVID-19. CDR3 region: CASKGQGYNQDNSPLHF. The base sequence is TGTGCCAGCAAAGGACAGGGTTATAATCAGGATAATTCACCCCTCCACTTT.